This entry is about one T cell receptor (beta chain). This entry is derived from a study of cytomegalovirus exposure and HLA in healthy donors. Sequencing was performed with immunoSEQ multiplex PCR; in TCRdb, only in-frame clones are kept and a portion is missing. This table has 130,000 to 150,000 clones, roughly 89% appearing once. CDR3 length: 15 residues. Germline V gene data show CDR1 as MGHRA and CDR2 as YSYEKL. Trimming at V came to 0 bases and at J to 5 bases, leaving 2 bases not matched to a gene. Sequencing used PBMCs. The V and J genes are TRBV4-1 and TRBJ1-1, with 11 positions matching TRBD1. The clonotype was recovered from a woman under 30 in good health and CMV-seropositive. CDR3 sequence reads: CASSQDGTGGTEAFF. The CDR3 DNA is TGCGCCAGCAGCCAAGATGGGACAGGGGGGACTGAAGCTTTCTTT.